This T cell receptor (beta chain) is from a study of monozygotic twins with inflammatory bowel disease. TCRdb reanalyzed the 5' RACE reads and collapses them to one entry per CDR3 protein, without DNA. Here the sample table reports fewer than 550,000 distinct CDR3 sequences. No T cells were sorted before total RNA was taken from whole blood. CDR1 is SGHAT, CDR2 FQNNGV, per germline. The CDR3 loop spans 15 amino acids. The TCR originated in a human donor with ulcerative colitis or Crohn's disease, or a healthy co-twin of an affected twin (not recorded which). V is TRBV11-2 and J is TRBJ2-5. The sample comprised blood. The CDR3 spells CASSLNGVYQETQYF.